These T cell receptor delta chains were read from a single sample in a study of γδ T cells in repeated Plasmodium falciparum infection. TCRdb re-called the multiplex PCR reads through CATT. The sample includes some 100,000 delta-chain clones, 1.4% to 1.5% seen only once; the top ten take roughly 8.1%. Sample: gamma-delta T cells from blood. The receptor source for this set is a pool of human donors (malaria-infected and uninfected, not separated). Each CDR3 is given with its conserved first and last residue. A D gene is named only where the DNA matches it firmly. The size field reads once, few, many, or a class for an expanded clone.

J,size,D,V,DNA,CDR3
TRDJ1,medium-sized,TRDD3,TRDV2,TGTGCCTGTGACACCCCCCTACGAAATACTGGGGGATACGGGAACACCGATAAACTCATCTTT,CACDTPLRNTGGYGNTDKLIF
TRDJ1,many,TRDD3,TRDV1,TGTGCTCTTGGGGAACCCCATTACCTACTGGGGGCTTACACCGATAAACTCATCTTT,CALGEPHYLLGAYTDKLIF
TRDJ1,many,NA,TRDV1,TGTGCTCTTGGGTTCTATGAGATAAAAGGCGATAAACTCATCTTT,CALGFYEIKGDKLIF
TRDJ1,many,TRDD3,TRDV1,TGTGCTCTTGGGGAACCCATAAGGCTCGTGGGGGATAGAGAGGGTAAACTCATCTTT,CALGEPIRLVGDREGKLIF
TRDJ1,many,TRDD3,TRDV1,TGTGCTCTTGGGGACCCTTTCCCCTGGGGGTCTTCGTACACCGATAAACTCATCTTT,CALGDPFPWGSSYTDKLIF
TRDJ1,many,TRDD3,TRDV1,TGTGCTCTTGGGGAACTTACCCGTCATTACTGGGGGATTTTAAGTGTAAACACCGATAAACTCATCTTT,CALGELTRHYWGILSVNTDKLIF
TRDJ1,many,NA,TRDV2,TGTGCCTGTGAAGGCCTTCCTACCGGGGGATACAAGGACACCGATAAACTCATCTTT,CACEGLPTGGYKDTDKLIF
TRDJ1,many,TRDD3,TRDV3,TGTGCCTTTTCCCGGGCCTGGGGGTACACCGATAAACTCATCTTT,CAFSRAWGYTDKLIF
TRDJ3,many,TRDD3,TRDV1,TGTGCTCTTGGGGATCGTTCTTCCTGGGGGATCCCGAGCTCCTGGGACACCCGACAGATGTTTTTC,CALGDRSSWGIPSSWDTRQMFF
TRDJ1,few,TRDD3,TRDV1,TGTGCTCTTGGGGAACTATGGGGGGGGATACCGAATAAACTCATCTTT,CALGELWGGIPNKLIF
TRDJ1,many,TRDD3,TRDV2,TGTGCCACCGTCGCCTTACTGGGGTCCCATCCCCACACCGATAAACTCATCTTT,CATVALLGSHPHTDKLIF
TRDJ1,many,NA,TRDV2,TGTGCCTGTGACACATATCGGGAAGAAGAGGATATCCGGGGGTACACCGATAAACTCATCTTT,CACDTYREEEDIRGYTDKLIF
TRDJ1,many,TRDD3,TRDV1,TGTGCTCTTGGGGAACAGGGCCTTCCTACGCGCTGGGGGATACGGGATAAACTCATCTTT,CALGEQGLPTRWGIRDKLIF
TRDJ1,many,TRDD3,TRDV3,TGTGCCTTTATCTACCTCCCAGGGATACGGCCGTACACCGATAAACTCATCTTT,CAFIYLPGIRPYTDKLIF
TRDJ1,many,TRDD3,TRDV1,TGTGCTCTCAATCAGAAGGCAAACTGGGGGATACGGCCCACCGATAAACTCATCTTT,CALNQKANWGIRPTDKLIF
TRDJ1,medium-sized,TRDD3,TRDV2,TGTGCCTGTGACCCCAAGACTGGGGGAGACCCTTACACCGATAAACTCATCTTT,CACDPKTGGDPYTDKLIF
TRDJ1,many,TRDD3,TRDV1,TGTGCTCTTGGGGATCTTCCTACTGGGGGATACGCAGCATTAGATAAACTCATCTTT,CALGDLPTGGYAALDKLIF
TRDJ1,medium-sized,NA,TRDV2,TGTGCCTGTGACACCGTTTTCGGCTTAAAACCTGGGGACCCGTCCACCGATAAACTCATCTTT,CACDTVFGLKPGDPSTDKLIF
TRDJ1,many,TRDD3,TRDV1,TGTGCTCTTGGGGAACTCGTATTAATTTCAGGGAGTGGGGGATACGAAGGGTACACCGATAAACTCATCTTT,CALGELVLISGSGGYEGYTDKLIF
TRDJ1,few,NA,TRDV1,TGTGCTCTTGGGGAGCGACTCGTGAGGGAATACGTACCCACCGATAAACTCACCTTT,CALGERLVREYVPTDKLTF
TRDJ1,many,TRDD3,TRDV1,TGTGCTCTTGTGGAACGGTGTCCTACAGGAGGGTGGGGGATACCCCCCTACACCGATAAACTCATCTTT,CALVERCPTGGWGIPPYTDKLIF
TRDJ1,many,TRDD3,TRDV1,TGTGCTCTTGGGGAGGAATTCTTCTCGGCGTACTGGGGGTACACCGATAAACTCATCTTT,CALGEEFFSAYWGYTDKLIF
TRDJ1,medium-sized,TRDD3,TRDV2,TGTGCCTGTGCCCCTGCCTTCCTACTGGGGGATAAAAACACCGATAAACTCATCTTT,CACAPAFLLGDKNTDKLIF